This T cell receptor (beta chain) came from a study of T cells after yellow fever vaccination. Study overall: Preparation of fractions with low cell numbers was performed using SMART-Seq v4 Ultra Low Input. Overall study findings and caveats: Among primary-vaccination clones, most reappeared after the booster, at approximately 96% for CD4 and more than 85% for CD8.

Trimming took 6 bases from V and 2 from J, leaving 19 bases between them. The CDR3 consists of 16 residues. The germline CDR1 and CDR2 sequences are KGHSH and LQKENI. This clonotype appeared many times. Its antigen remains unidentified. TCRdb re-derived calls from the 5' RACE reads in MiXCR, one entry per CDR3 protein. The data contain approximately 180,000 distinct CDR3 sequences, roughly 6.2% of them singletons. Sequencing used CD4+ T cells sorted from PBMCs, obtained on the day of the first yellow fever vaccination. The chain recombines TRBV18 with TRBJ1-1; the D is unclear. The receptor was isolated from a man younger than 35 who received the YFV17D yellow fever vaccine. The chain's CDR3 is CASSRLLDPENTEAFF. CDR3 nucleotides: TGTGCCAGCTCTAGGCTCTTAGACCCTGAAAACACTGAAGCTTTCTTT. Variable domain in full (rest from reference TRBV18 and TRBJ1-1): NAGVMQNPRHLVRRRGQEARLRCSPMKGHSHVYWYRQLPEEGLKFMVYLQKENIIDESGMPKERFSAEFPKEGPSILRIQQVVRGDSAAYFCASSRLLDPENTEAFFGQGTRLTVV.